The rows below give T cell receptor beta chains drawn from one sample of a study of blood T cell repertoires in COVID-19. TCRdb's table, derived via immunoSEQ multiplex PCR, lists solely in-frame clones and lacks some. The sample comprises about 58,000 clones, around 85% of which are singletons, and around 4.5% rests with the top ten. Sequenced input: peripheral blood. Receptor source: a man aged 35-49 years with active COVID-19. Both conserved end residues are trimmed from each CDR3. The D gene is left open where the match is weak. The size entry is marked missing in some rows and otherwise reads once, few, many or a size class.

ASSDPRDRGLSNYGYT | TRBJ1-2 | . | TRBV28 | TRBD1 | 16
ASRKSLPPFFDEQY | TRBJ2-7 | once | TRBV10-2 | . | 14
ASRYSSTDTQY | TRBJ2-3 | . | TRBV12-3/TRBV12-4 | . | 11
ATSDSTGGWQPQH | TRBJ1-5 | . | TRBV24-1 | TRBD1 | 13
ASSPGQYRSPLH | TRBJ1-6 | . | TRBV6-2/TRBV6-3 | TRBD1 | 12
ASSYSRFSYEQY | TRBJ2-7 | . | TRBV6-5 | . | 12
ASSLSVNTEAF | TRBJ1-1 | . | TRBV7-3 | . | 11
AISEQTYEQY | TRBJ2-7 | . | TRBV10-3 | . | 10
ASSQDRGLRPTDTQY | TRBJ2-3 | . | TRBV3-1/TRBV3-2 | TRBD2 | 15
ASNRASYNEQF | TRBJ2-1 | . | TRBV2 | . | 11
ASSGGTGDLQYGYT | TRBJ1-2 | . | TRBV5-1 | TRBD1 | 14
ASSGLARFLVGELF | TRBJ2-2 | . | TRBV2 | TRBD2 | 14
ASSEGSGLALEQY | TRBJ2-7 | . | TRBV9 | TRBD2 | 13
ASSQLAGVAGELF | TRBJ2-2 | . | TRBV10-1 | TRBD2 | 13
ASSQEQRTLHGQPQH | TRBJ1-5 | once | TRBV4-1 | . | 15
SVERQGAQY | TRBJ2-3 | once | TRBV29-1 | TRBD1 | 9
ASNHKNTEAF | TRBJ1-1 | . | TRBV5-6 | . | 10
ASSFQRALTDTQY | TRBJ2-3 | . | TRBV5-4 | . | 13
ASSSPSEYPYTEAF | TRBJ1-1 | . | TRBV27 | . | 14
ASSIAQGNSYEQY | TRBJ2-7 | . | TRBV19 | . | 13
ASSPNGIGYEQF | TRBJ2-1 | . | TRBV18 | . | 12
ASSVDRGGTDTQY | TRBJ2-3 | . | TRBV2 | TRBD1 | 13
ASSQEVAGGPDTQY | TRBJ2-3 | . | TRBV3-1/TRBV3-2 | TRBD2 | 14
SVAGAGGPRETQY | TRBJ2-5 | . | TRBV29-1 | TRBD2 | 13
ASSGGQSTDTQY | TRBJ2-3 | . | TRBV9 | TRBD1 | 12
ASREEGTYEQY | TRBJ2-7 | . | TRBV6-5 | . | 11
ASSRGSGRLSSYNEQF | TRBJ2-1 | . | TRBV2 | TRBD2 | 16
ASSVDHRNNYEQY | TRBJ2-7 | . | TRBV9 | . | 13
ASSLSGGNQPQH | TRBJ1-5 | . | TRBV19 | TRBD1 | 12
ASSPTDRVVYGYT | TRBJ1-2 | . | TRBV28 | TRBD1 | 13
ASSILGGTEAF | TRBJ1-1 | . | TRBV19 | . | 11
ASSPSIRDRSWESNTIY | TRBJ1-3 | few | TRBV7-9 | . | 17
ASSQGPGEQY | TRBJ2-7 | few | TRBV3-1/TRBV3-2 | . | 10
ASSLTGSYNSPLH | TRBJ1-6 | . | TRBV27 | . | 13
ASSIIRTSEAF | TRBJ1-1 | . | TRBV19 | . | 11
ASSLGGRHYNEQF | TRBJ2-1 | . | TRBV5-4 | TRBD2 | 13
ASSGRQGGVSGYT | TRBJ1-2 | . | TRBV5-1 | TRBD1 | 13
ASRQGEGKLF | TRBJ1-4 | . | TRBV5-1 | . | 10
ASSYSADRGNGELF | TRBJ2-2 | . | TRBV6-5 | TRBD1 | 14
ASGRGRSNEQY | TRBJ2-7 | once | TRBV6-5 | TRBD1 | 11
ASSSTGGDSPLH | TRBJ1-6 | few | TRBV18 | TRBD1 | 12
AWSSSVEAF | TRBJ1-1 | once | TRBV30 | . | 9
ASSTGATNTEAF | TRBJ1-1 | . | TRBV6-5 | TRBD1 | 12
ASSRPRARANEQF | TRBJ2-1 | . | TRBV5-4 | . | 13
ASRDSLMTGNTIY | TRBJ1-3 | . | TRBV19 | . | 13
ASRDREETQY | TRBJ2-5 | once | TRBV25-1 | TRBD1 | 10
ASSIETGDASTDTQY | TRBJ2-3 | . | TRBV19 | . | 15
ASSGQWEGGEQY | TRBJ2-7 | . | TRBV19 | TRBD2 | 12
ASSYRRDNEQF | TRBJ2-1 | once | TRBV6-6 | . | 11
ASSEFGSNQPQH | TRBJ1-5 | . | TRBV25-1 | . | 12
ASSHLDRGVEAF | TRBJ1-1 | once | TRBV3-1/TRBV3-2 | TRBD1 | 12